This T cell receptor (beta chain) was found in a study of T cells in tuberculosis. Clones were sequenced by immunoSEQ multiplex PCR, and TCRdb holds only the in-frame ones, with some missing. The table shows 25,000 or so clones, with around 87% occurring only once. CDR3 length equals 16 residues. Germline loops: CDR1 SGHTS, CDR2 YDEGEE. V gave up 0 bases and J gave up 0 bases, with 10 bases separating them. The receptor comes from a donor aged 10 to 29 with latent tuberculosis or without tuberculosis infection. Sequencing was done on a sample of PBMCs. The genes are TRBV5-8 and TRBJ1-5; unclear D gene. The CDR3 region is CASSLVVFYSNQPQHF. CDR3 bases: TGTGCCAGCAGCTTGGTAGTCTTCTATAGCAATCAGCCCCAGCATTTT.